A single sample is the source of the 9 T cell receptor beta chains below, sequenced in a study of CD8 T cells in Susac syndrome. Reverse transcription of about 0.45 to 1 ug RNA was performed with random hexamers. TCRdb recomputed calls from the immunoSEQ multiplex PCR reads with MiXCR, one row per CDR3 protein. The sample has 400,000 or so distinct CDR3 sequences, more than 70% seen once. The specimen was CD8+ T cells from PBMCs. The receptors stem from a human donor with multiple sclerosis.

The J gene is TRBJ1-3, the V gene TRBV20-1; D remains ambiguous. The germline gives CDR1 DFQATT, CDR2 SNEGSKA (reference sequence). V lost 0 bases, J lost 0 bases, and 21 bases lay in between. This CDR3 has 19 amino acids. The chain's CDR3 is CSARDLRRPSDGSGNTIYF. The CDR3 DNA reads TGCAGTGCTAGAGATCTCAGGCGGCCGAGTGACGGCTCTGGAAACACCATATATTTT.

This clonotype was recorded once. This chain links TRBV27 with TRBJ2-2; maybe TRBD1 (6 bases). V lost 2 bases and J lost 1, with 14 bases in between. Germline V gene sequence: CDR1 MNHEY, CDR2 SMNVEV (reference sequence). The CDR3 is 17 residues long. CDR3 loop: CASSLRDTEENTGELFF. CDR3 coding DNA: TGTGCCAGCAGTTTAAGGGACACAGAAGAGAACACCGGGGAGCTGTTTTTT.

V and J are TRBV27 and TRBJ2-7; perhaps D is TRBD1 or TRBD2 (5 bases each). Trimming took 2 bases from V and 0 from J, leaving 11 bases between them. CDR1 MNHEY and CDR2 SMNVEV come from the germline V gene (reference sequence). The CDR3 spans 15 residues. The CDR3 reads CASSLLWDGSYEQYF. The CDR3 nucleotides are TGTGCCAGCAGTTTACTCTGGGACGGCTCCTACGAGCAGTACTTC.

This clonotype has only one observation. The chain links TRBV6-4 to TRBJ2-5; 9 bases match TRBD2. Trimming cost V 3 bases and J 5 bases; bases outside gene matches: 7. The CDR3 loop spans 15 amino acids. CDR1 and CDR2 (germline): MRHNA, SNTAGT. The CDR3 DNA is TGTGCCAGCAGTGAAGGTAGCGGGAGTGGCGAGACCCAGTACTTC. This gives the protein CASSEGSGSGETQYF.

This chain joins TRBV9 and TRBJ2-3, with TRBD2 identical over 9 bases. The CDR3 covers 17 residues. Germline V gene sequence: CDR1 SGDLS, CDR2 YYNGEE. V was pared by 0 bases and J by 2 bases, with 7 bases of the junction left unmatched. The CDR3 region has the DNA TGTGCCAGCAGCGTAGCCAGCGGGGGGAAGGTCACAGATACGCAGTATTTT. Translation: CASSVASGGKVTDTQYF.

CDR3 sequence reads: CASKLGDFYNEQFF. DNA of the CDR3: TGTGCCAGCAAGTTGGGGGACTTCTACAATGAGCAGTTCTTC. This chain uses TRBV6-1 with TRBJ2-1; maybe TRBD2 (6 bases). The ends were cut back, 7 bases at V and 3 bases at J, with 13 bases in the middle. This CDR3 comprises 14 residues. The V gene's germline CDR1 is MNHNS and CDR2 SASEGT.

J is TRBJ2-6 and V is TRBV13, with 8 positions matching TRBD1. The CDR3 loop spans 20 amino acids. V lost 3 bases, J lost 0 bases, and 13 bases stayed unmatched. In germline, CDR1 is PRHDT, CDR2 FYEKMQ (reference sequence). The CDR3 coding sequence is TGTGCCAGCAGCTTTGGCCTCAGGGGGCTACCGCCCTCTGGGGCCAACGTCCTGACTTTC. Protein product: CASSFGLRGLPPSGANVLTF.

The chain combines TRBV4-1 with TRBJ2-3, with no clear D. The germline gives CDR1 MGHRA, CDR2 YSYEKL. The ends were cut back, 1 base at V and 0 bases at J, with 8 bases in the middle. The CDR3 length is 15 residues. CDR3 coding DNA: TGCGCCAGCAGCCAAGCGGTCTCTAGCACAGATACGCAGTATTTT. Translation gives CASSQAVSSTDTQYF.

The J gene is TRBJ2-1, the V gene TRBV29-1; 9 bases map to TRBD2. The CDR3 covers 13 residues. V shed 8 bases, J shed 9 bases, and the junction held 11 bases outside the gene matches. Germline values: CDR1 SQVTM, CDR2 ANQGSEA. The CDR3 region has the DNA TGCAGCATCTTAGCGGGAGAGGTCAGTGAGCAGTTCTTC. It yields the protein CSILAGEVSEQFF.